This entry describes one TCR beta chain. This clone was detected only once. The target of this receptor is not known. The input lacks base qualities; no much larger clone sits a single base away. The CDR3 regions of human TCRbeta chains were analyzed by immunosequencing. From the authors' description of their analysis: Repertoire TCRs were checked for matches against a reference library of SARS-CoV-2-specific TCRs that had been generated using the MIRA antigen-specificity platform. Breadth was defined as the fraction of unique TCRs that were SARS-CoV-2-associated. Depth was defined as the fraction of total T cells that were SARS-CoV-2-associated. Using the MIRA data, each spike-specific TCR was mapped to the spike region that the TCR reacts to and placed in a CD4 or CD8 class. Log10-transformed breadth and depth values were compared by one-way ANOVA with Sidak's multiple comparisons tests. Not all clones reach the TCRdb copy of this immuneACCESS table, which keeps in-frame sequences only. Checked studies attribute under half of the gap to unresolved V genes and leave the rest unexplained. V, J and clone size were drawn from that table, and D and trimming were deduced from the DNA. A total of approximately 80,000 clones appear in this sample, 75% to 90% of them only once. Of the sample, 3.4% is held by the ten largest clones.

This specimen's time point label, per the study, means: about 28 days (+/-7) after the second vaccine dose. Because spike-specific TCR depth and breadth did not differ between the two schedules, AZD1222 recipients who got a second dose at roughly 4 weeks were pooled with those who got a second dose at roughly 12 weeks. Samples from vaccinated people were obtained from the UK trials COV001 and COV002, which included a single-blind randomized controlled phase 2/3 trial of AZD1222 (ChAdOx1 nCoV-19) in healthy adults. Trial participant PBMC samples were collected at day 0 and day 28 after the second dose for TCRbeta chain sequencing. The CDR3 measures 14 amino acids from cysteine to phenylalanine. Just CDR3 DNA is preserved here, 42 bases in frame from base 1. Trimming removed 5 bases from V and 1 base from J, leaving 11 bases between the germline ends. The germline V gene specifies SGHNT as CDR1 and YENEEA as CDR2.

The sample belongs to a study of T cell responses to AZD1222 COVID-19 vaccine listed by TCRdb under 2021. A note on the overall study: A total of 233 trial participants underwent TCR sequencing, of whom 200 to 220 received two doses of AZD1222 and 26 received two doses of the MenACWY control vaccine. Trial participants were enrolled by age into 18-55, 56-69 and 70-plus year subgroups, with about 150, 27 and 61 TCR-sequenced participants respectively.

Overall results and qualifications from the work: Spike-specific TCR breadth and depth rose significantly after two AZD1222 doses compared with day 0 and with MenACWY recipients. Epitopes outside the regions mutated in the B.1.351 and B.1.1.7 variants were reportedly recognized by nearly half of the unique spike-specific TCRs. Most participants were white British and females outnumbered males, and the authors suggested that clonal diversity may have been underestimated. Conclusions about previously exposed vaccinees are limited because only 5 or 6 AZD1222 recipients were SARS-CoV-2 seropositive at baseline. Because no day 14 peak-response samples were available, the repertoires could be characterized only after the peak T cell response. The vaccine-associated CD4 TCRs covered the entire spike protein, and the dominant responses fell in regions 160-218 and 743-854. In the small 56-69-year group, the increase in depth fell short of significance, most likely because of low power.

This TCR was recovered from an adult who received the AZD1222 COVID-19 vaccine. Recombination linked TRBV11-3 to TRBJ1-1, with a weak D call of TRBD1 (5 bases match). Material: peripheral blood, obtained 28 days after the second AZD1222 dose. CDR3 sequence: CASSHGGSNTEAFF. Here is the DNA: TGTGCCAGCAGCCACGGGGGATCGAACACTGAAGCTTTCTTT.